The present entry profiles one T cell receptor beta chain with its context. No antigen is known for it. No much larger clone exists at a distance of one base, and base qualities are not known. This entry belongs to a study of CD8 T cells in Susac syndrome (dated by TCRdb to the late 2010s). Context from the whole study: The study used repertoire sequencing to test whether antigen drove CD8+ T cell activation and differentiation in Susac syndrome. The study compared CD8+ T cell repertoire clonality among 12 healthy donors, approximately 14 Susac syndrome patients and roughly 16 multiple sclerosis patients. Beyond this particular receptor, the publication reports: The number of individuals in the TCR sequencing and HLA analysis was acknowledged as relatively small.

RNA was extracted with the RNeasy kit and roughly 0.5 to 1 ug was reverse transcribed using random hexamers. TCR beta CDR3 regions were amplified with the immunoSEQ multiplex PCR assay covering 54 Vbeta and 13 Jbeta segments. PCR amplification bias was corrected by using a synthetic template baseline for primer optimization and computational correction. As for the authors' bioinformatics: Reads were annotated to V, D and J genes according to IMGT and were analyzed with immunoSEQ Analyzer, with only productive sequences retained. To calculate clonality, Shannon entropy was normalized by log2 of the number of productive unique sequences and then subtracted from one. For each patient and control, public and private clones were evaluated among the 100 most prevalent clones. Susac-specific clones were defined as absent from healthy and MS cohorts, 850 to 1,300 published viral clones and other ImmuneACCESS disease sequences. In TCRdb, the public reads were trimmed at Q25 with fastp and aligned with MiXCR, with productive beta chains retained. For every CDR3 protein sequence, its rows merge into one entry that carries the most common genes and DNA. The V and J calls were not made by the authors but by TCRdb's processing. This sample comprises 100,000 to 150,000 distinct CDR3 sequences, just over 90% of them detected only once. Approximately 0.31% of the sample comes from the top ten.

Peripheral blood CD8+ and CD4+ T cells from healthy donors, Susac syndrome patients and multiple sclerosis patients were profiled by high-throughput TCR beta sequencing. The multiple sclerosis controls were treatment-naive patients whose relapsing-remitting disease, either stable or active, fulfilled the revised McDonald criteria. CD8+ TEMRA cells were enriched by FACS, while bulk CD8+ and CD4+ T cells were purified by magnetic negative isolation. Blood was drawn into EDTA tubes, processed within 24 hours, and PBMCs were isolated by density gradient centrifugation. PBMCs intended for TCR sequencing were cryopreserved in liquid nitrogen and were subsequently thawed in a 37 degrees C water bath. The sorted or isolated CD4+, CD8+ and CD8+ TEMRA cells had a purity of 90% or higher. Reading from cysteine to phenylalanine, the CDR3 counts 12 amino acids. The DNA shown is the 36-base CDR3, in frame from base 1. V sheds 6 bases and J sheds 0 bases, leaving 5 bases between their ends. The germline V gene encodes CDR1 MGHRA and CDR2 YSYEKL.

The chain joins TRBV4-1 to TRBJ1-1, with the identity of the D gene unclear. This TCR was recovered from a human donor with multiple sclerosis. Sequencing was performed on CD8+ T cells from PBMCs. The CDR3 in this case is CASRAVNTEAFF. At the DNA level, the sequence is TGCGCCAGCAGGGCTGTGAACACTGAAGCTTTCTTT.